The T cell receptor (beta chain) under discussion was sequenced for a study of CD8 T cells in ankylosing spondylitis (dated by TCRdb to 2016 to 2017). Background for the entire study: The study profiled T cell receptor beta repertoires in healthy donors and ankylosing spondylitis patients to find disease-linked TCR variants. Peripheral blood was sampled, and synovial fluid was also collected from ankylosing spondylitis patients. The whole study cohort included 95 to 130 healthy donors and over 20 ankylosing spondylitis patients.

Including the terminal cysteine and phenylalanine, the CDR3 comprises 14 residues. Of all the DNA, just the CDR3 is kept, 42 bases in frame from base 1. Based on the germline V gene (reference sequence), the CDR1 and CDR2 sequences are SGHKS and YYEKEE. Trimming leaves V shorter by 4 bases and J shorter by 5 bases, with the junction holding 4 bases beyond the gene matches. Sequencing used an Illumina HiSeq 2500. TCR beta libraries were prepared by quantitative 5'-RACE with molecular barcodes. For the original study's pipeline: Disease-linked TCR variants were identified with a new computational method built on a probabilistic model of VDJ rearrangement. TCRdb trimmed the raw reads at Q25, called clones with MiXCR and kept productive beta chains. Rows merge per CDR3 protein into single entries with the most common DNA and genes. TCRdb's processing, not the authors' own work, is the source of the V and J calls. This sample comprises about 220,000 distinct CDR3 sequences, about 7% of them detected only once. The ten largest clones take up 14% of the sample.

This clonotype has just a few counts. Its antigen target is currently unknown. Base qualities are missing; no much larger clone stands one base away. What the authors observed across the whole study: In peripheral blood, the disease-linked clones were found at relatively low frequencies and had a CD8+ phenotype. Some motif variants were previously reported in synovial fluid and blood of reactive arthritis patients, suggesting common disease-initiation mechanisms. Blood from ankylosing spondylitis patients appeared to be characterized by a TCR beta motif composed of under 10 highly homologous amino acid variants. The disease-linked clones were reported as significantly enriched in matched synovial fluid samples from ankylosing spondylitis patients.

The TCR was taken from a male donor with ankylosing spondylitis. Sequenced input: blood, either unsorted or a sorted T cell fraction (not recorded which). This receptor chain uses TRBV5-5 and TRBJ1-1, and 11 junctional nucleotides match TRBD1. In nucleotide form, the sequence is TGTGCCAGCAGCATTGGACAGGGGGCAACTGAAGCTTTCTTT. This translates into CASSIGQGATEAFF. Here the CDR3 is joined to the reference TRBV5-5 and TRBJ1-1 genes, and the full variable domain is: DAGVTQSPTHLIKTRGQQVTLRCSPISGHKSVSWYQQVLGQGPQFIFQYYEKEERGRGNFPDRFSARQFPNYSSELNVNALLLGDSALYLCASSIGQGATEAFFGQGTRLTVV.